The 14 T cell receptor beta chains listed next were all sequenced from one sample in a study of blood T cells in healthy people across ages. A second about 6 to 12 cycle PCR used barcoded and J-beta primers. TCRdb re-called the 5' RACE reads with MiXCR, one entry per CDR3 protein. The data contain 1,100,000 or so distinct CDR3 sequences, more than 40% of them singletons. The sequenced sample was blood. All receptors come from a woman aged 60 to 75 in good health.

This clonotype came up once. V and J are TRBV7-9 and TRBJ1-2; D not certain. This CDR3 comprises 15 residues. The germline V and J ends were trimmed by 1 base and 3 bases, with 12 bases remaining between them. CDR1 and CDR2 (germline): SEHNR, FQNEAQ (reference sequence). CDR3 region: CASSLVGAAYYGYTF. CDR3 in DNA: TGTGCCAGCAGCTTAGTAGGTGCGGCTTACTATGGCTACACCTTC.

The table lists this clonotype with a few counts. The CDR3 here is CASSYLALVNEQYF. The CDR3 DNA sequence: TGTGCCAGCAGTTACTTGGCCCTCGTAAACGAGCAGTACTTC. The genes are TRBV6-6 and TRBJ2-4; D gene uncertain. The tail of the sequence fits TRBJ2-7 better, so the J call may be wrong. The CDR3 is 14 amino acids. Germline CDR1 and CDR2: MNHNY and SVGAGI (reference sequence).

The sample holds one count of this clonotype. This chain connects TRBV12-3 or TRBV12-4 to TRBJ2-7; maybe TRBD1 (6 bases). The CDR3 runs 13 residues. Trimming removed 5 bases from V and 11 bases from J, with 19 bases in between. The CDR3 nucleotides are TGTGCCAGCAGTCCCACACAGGGAAATCGGGAGTACTTC. This encodes CASSPTQGNREYF.

The chain recombines TRBV4-2 with TRBJ2-7; D call uncertain. The germline V and J ends were trimmed by 2 bases and 0 bases, with 17 bases remaining between them. The germline CDR1 and CDR2 sequences are LGHNA and YNFKEQ. CDR3 length equals 17 residues. The CDR3 loop reads CASSQSVGDHSSYEQYF. The DNA for the CDR3 is TGTGCCAGCAGCCAAAGCGTCGGCGATCACTCCTCCTACGAGCAGTACTTC.

This clonotype was observed at least ten times. The rearrangement joins TRBV5-1 to TRBJ2-7; D remains unclear. CDR1 and CDR2 (germline): SGHRS, YFSETQ. V shed 4 bases and J shed 2 bases, with 10 bases lying between them. CDR3 length: 13 amino acids. The CDR3 is CASSPDSPYEQYF. CDR3 coding DNA: TGCGCCAGCAGCCCCGACTCCCCCTACGAGCAGTACTTC.

There are a few counts of this clonotype. This chain uses TRBV18 with TRBJ2-1; 9 bases are a match to TRBD2. The length of the CDR3 is 20 residues. J gave up 8 bases and V 3 bases, and 23 bases lay outside the gene matches. The germline gives CDR1 KGHSH, CDR2 LQKENI. The CDR3 spells CASSPTWEIAGDRRRYEQFF. The DNA of the CDR3 is TGTGCCAGCTCACCGACTTGGGAGATAGCGGGAGATAGGAGGCGTTATGAGCAGTTCTTC.

J is TRBJ2-7 and V is TRBV20-1; D possibly matches TRBD1 or TRBD2 (5 bases each). Germline loops: CDR1 DFQATT, CDR2 SNEGSKA (reference sequence). The V end lost 0 bases, the J end lost 4 bases, and 13 bases lay between the germline ends. CDR3 length: 14 residues. Here the CDR3 DNA reads TGCAGTGCTAGAGATCTACTAGGGGAATACGAGCAGTACTTC. Translating it yields CSARDLLGEYEQYF.

The chain combines TRBV13 with TRBJ2-3, with 11 bases that match TRBD2. CDR1 is PRHDT, CDR2 FYEKMQ, per germline (reference sequence). The junction had 4 bases not matched to a gene; V was cut back by 5 bases and J by 0 bases. CDR3 size: 16 residues. Here the CDR3 reads CASSTVAGGSTDTQYF. Written as DNA, the CDR3 is TGTGCCAGCAGCACGGTAGCGGGAGGGAGCACAGATACGCAGTATTTT.

The chain has TRBV20-1 and TRBJ1-1, with 7 positions matching TRBD1. CDR1 is DFQATT and CDR2 is SNEGSKA in the germline V gene (reference sequence). The V gene end was trimmed by 6 bases and the J gene end by 9 bases; junction bases not matched to a gene: 13. The CDR3 extends over 13 amino acids. The CDR3 DNA sequence: TGCAGTGCCAGATTCCTTGGGACAGATCAAGCTTTCTTT. It translates to CSARFLGTDQAFF.

This CDR3 reads CASSLNGRGTEAFF. In nucleotides, the CDR3 is TGTGCCAGCAGCTTAAATGGGAGGGGTACTGAAGCTTTCTTT. The chain links TRBV7-2 to TRBJ1-1; possibly TRBD1 for D (5 bases). The CDR3 length is 14 residues. V lost 2 bases and J 5 bases, leaving 12 bases between the germline ends. Germline V gene data show CDR1 as SGHTA and CDR2 as FQGNSA.

This clonotype was found a few times. This rearrangement joins TRBV18 to TRBJ2-6; 10 nucleotides line up with TRBD1. The CDR3 runs 18 residues. The J segment lost 0 bases and the V segment lost 3 bases, leaving 5 bases of the junction unmatched. Germline V gene lookup returns CDR1 KGHSH and CDR2 LQKENI. CDR3 amino acids: CASSPRRTGGSGANVLTF. The CDR3, as DNA: TGTGCCAGCTCACCTCGGCGGACAGGGGGCTCTGGGGCCAACGTCCTGACTTTC.

There are a few counts of this clonotype. The gene calls are TRBV4-1 and TRBJ2-7, with D perhaps TRBD1 or TRBD2 (5 bases each). From germline, CDR1 is MGHRA and CDR2 YSYEKL. Trimming took 0 bases from V and 1 from J, leaving 16 bases between them. This CDR3 contains 17 residues. The CDR3 is CASSQDRPRDGSYEQYF. As DNA, the CDR3 is TGCGCCAGCAGCCAAGATAGGCCCCGGGACGGATCCTACGAGCAGTACTTC.

Concerning this clonotype: This may arise from a read error, as a much more abundant clone is one base away. The chain recombines TRBV5-1 with TRBJ2-7; D remains ambiguous. The V end lost 4 bases, the J end lost 4 bases, and 9 bases lay between the germline ends. Per the germline V gene, CDR1 is SGHRS and CDR2 is YFSETQ. The CDR3 loop spans 12 amino acids. The CDR3 DNA reads TGCGCCAGCAGCGACACCCGGTACGAGCAGTACTTC. Translation: CASSDTRYEQYF.

The chain joins TRBV6-1 to TRBJ2-4; D might be TRBD1 or TRBD2, each matching 5 bases. Trimming shortened V by 1 base and J by 13 bases, and 11 bases separated the two germline ends. The germline V gene has CDR1 MNHNS and CDR2 SASEGT. The CDR3 covers 12 residues. The CDR3 loop is CASSEVGEGQYF. CDR3 in DNA: TGTGCCAGCAGTGAAGTGGGAGAGGGGCAGTACTTC.